This entry concerns a single T cell receptor (beta chain). This clonotype has ten or more counts. It lacks a known antigen. Base qualities are missing; no much larger clone stands one base away. Library construction relied on 5' RACE. Sequencing was carried out with a NextSeq 500. The TCR library protocol attached unique molecular identifiers to individual cDNA molecules to correct for sequencing error and PCR bias. Both TCR alpha and beta chains were sequenced, and tight co-correlation was observed between alpha and beta sequence abundances in each sample. The source study handled its data this way. Decombinator V4 was used to annotate TCR sequences for V gene, J gene and CDR3. Expanded TCRs were defined as changing significantly between any two time points under a Poisson model with p below 0.0001. TCR abundances were normalised to the total number of TCRs sequenced per sample and were expressed as counts per million. MAIT TCRs were defined by TRAV1-2 paired with TRAJ12, TRAJ20 or TRAJ33, and iNKT TCRs by TRAV10 paired with TRAJ18. VDJdb, accessed 1 November 2021, was searched for CMV, EBV and SARS-CoV-2 annotated TCRs, with TCRs annotated for multiple antigens excluded. Using fastp at Q25 and MiXCR, TCRdb reprocessed the public reads and kept productive beta chains. Under each unique CDR3 protein, matching rows form one entry showing the most common genes and DNA. In this record, the V and J calls reflect TCRdb's handling and not the investigators' own analysis. This sample has about 100,000 distinct CDR3 sequences in its table, and approximately 13% of those were observed once. Of the sample, around 2% falls within the top ten clones.

The sample comes from a study of early T cells in non-severe SARS-CoV-2 infection listed by TCRdb under 2021. Regarding the research as a whole: Because TCR sequencing relied on bulk RNA taken from unsorted whole blood, pairing of alpha and beta chains was not possible.

The paper's findings and limits, for the study overall: Matching against VDJdb was skewed toward anti-spike CD8 responses, likely underestimated virus-specific expansions, and missed private and CD4 specificities.

The CDR3 runs 14 amino acids, cysteine and phenylalanine included. Only the CDR3 portion is preserved as DNA: 42 bases, with reading frame beginning at the first base. V is cut by 3 bases and J by 0 bases, and the space between the germline ends is 6 bases. This was a case-control study nested in a cohort of healthcare workers in London, UK, who had nasopharyngeal swab PCR tests and blood samples taken every week. Between 23 and 31 March 2020, the week of the UK lockdown, healthcare workers were enrolled and then followed up weekly for as long as 16 weeks. This clonotype was sampled from an adult who was a healthcare worker with PCR-confirmed SARS-CoV-2 infection or an uninfected control (not recorded which). The chain is encoded by TRBV12-3 or TRBV12-4 joined to TRBJ2-4, and possibly TRBD1, on 5 matching bases. Sequencing input: whole blood. The CDR3 protein is CASSLDTAKNIQYF. The DNA is as follows: TGTGCCAGCAGTTTGGACACAGCCAAAAACATTCAGTACTTC.